These 31 T cell receptor beta chains were sequenced from one sample in a study of blood T cell repertoires in COVID-19. TCRdb's copy holds only in-frame clones and misses some; the assay was immunoSEQ multiplex PCR. The table has under 150,000 clones, roughly four fifths seen once; the top ten hold roughly 9%. Sequenced input: peripheral blood. These receptor sequences come from a man between 35 and 55 years old with active or convalescent COVID-19.

The chain recombines TRBV2 with TRBJ1-2, with 8 positions matching TRBD1. CDR1 SNHLY and CDR2 FYNNEI come from the germline V gene. Unmatched junction bases numbered 10, after V lost 5 bases and J lost 8 bases. The CDR3 loop spans 14 amino acids. CDR3 sequence reads: CASSPGQEGKGYTF. Here the CDR3 DNA reads TGTGCCAGCAGTCCGGGACAGGAGGGAAAGGGCTACACCTTC.

J is TRBJ1-2 and V is TRBV19; D ambiguous. CDR3 size: 11 residues. CDR1 is LNHDA and CDR2 is SQIVND in the germline V gene (reference sequence). V lost 9 bases to trimming and J lost 1 base, with 6 bases between them. The CDR3 loop is CASRGNYGYTF. As DNA, the CDR3 is TGTGCCAGCCGGGGTAACTATGGCTACACCTTC.

V and J are TRBV24-1 and TRBJ2-1; TRBD2 matches at 8 bases. V lost 9 bases to trimming and J lost 8 bases; unmatched junction nucleotides: 11. The CDR3 has 14 amino acids. Per germline, CDR1 KGHDR and CDR2 SFDVKD. The DNA for the CDR3 is TGTGCCACCCGAGAGGGCGGGGGGAGAGATGAGCAGTTCTTC. It is translated as CATREGGGRDEQFF.

This chain uses TRBV6-5 with TRBJ1-2; no clear D. V was cut by 0 bases and J by 1 base, with 6 bases left in between. CDR1 and CDR2 (germline): MNHEY, SVGAGI. The CDR3 length is 14 residues. DNA for the CDR3: TGTGCCAGCAGTTACTCGGGCAATAACTATGGCTACACCTTC. It codes for CASSYSGNNYGYTF.

The chain is built from TRBV4-3 and TRBJ1-6, with D hard to call. Germline V gene lookup returns CDR1 LGHNA and CDR2 YSLEER. The germline V and J ends were trimmed by 0 bases and 10 bases, with 10 bases remaining between them. The CDR3 extends over 14 amino acids. The chain's CDR3 is CASSQEFPVSPLHF. The CDR3 DNA sequence: TGCGCCAGCAGCCAAGAGTTTCCGGTCTCACCCCTCCACTTT.

The chain joins TRBV27 to TRBJ1-6; D possibly corresponds to TRBD1 (5 bases). The CDR3 consists of 15 residues. Germline values: CDR1 MNHEY, CDR2 SMNVEV (reference sequence). The V gene lost 5 bases and the J gene lost 6 bases, with 14 bases spanning the gap. CDR3 nucleotide sequence: TGTGCCAGCAGTAGTCAGACAGTAGGTAATTCACCCCTCCACTTT. Its translation: CASSSQTVGNSPLHF.

The V and J genes are TRBV28 and TRBJ2-3; D is perhaps TRBD2 (6 bases). There are 15 residues in the CDR3. V lost 5 bases to trimming and J lost 3 bases, with 15 bases between them. CDR1 is MDHEN and CDR2 is SYDVKM in the germline V gene. The CDR3 coding sequence is TGTGCCAGCAGTCACGGGAGTACAGGAACAGATACGCAGTATTTT. Protein: CASSHGSTGTDTQYF.

V and J are TRBV19 and TRBJ1-2, with TRBD1 as a possible D gene (6 bases). V lost 8 bases and J lost 8, with 15 bases in between. The CDR3 extends over 12 amino acids. CDR1 is LNHDA and CDR2 is SQIVND in the germline V gene (reference sequence). The CDR3 DNA follows: TGTGCCAGTTTTCAGGGGCTAAGCGGCTACACCTTC. It codes for CASFQGLSGYTF.

V is TRBV4-2 and J is TRBJ1-3; 9 bases fit TRBD1. V dropped 3 bases and J dropped 1; count of bases not matched to a gene: 13. Per germline, CDR1 LGHNA and CDR2 YNFKEQ. This CDR3 spans 19 amino acids. The CDR3 loop reads CASSQGGQGLFQSGNTIYF. Here the CDR3 DNA reads TGTGCCAGCAGCCAGGGGGGACAGGGTTTATTCCAATCTGGAAACACCATATATTTT.

The chain couples TRBV7-9 to TRBJ1-3, with 7 positions matching TRBD1. Per germline, CDR1 SEHNR and CDR2 FQNEAQ (reference sequence). Trimming took 5 bases from V and 1 from J; bases not matched to a gene: 2. This CDR3 is 14 amino acids long. The CDR3 DNA follows: TGTGCCAGCAGCCCACAGGGGTCTGGAAACACCATATATTTT. It translates to CASSPQGSGNTIYF.

The chain is built from TRBV5-1 and TRBJ1-4; TRBD1 is a possible D gene (5 bases). Trimming cost V 6 bases and J 6 bases, with 15 bases left between them. In germline, CDR1 is SGHRS, CDR2 YFSETQ. The CDR3 is 14 amino acids. The CDR3 loop reads CASKTLGGDEKLFF. The CDR3 nucleotides are TGCGCCAGCAAAACCCTGGGGGGTGATGAAAAACTGTTTTTT.

The chain has TRBV5-1 and TRBJ1-1; TRBD1 matches 7 bases. This CDR3 has 17 amino acids. CDR1 SGHRS and CDR2 YFSETQ come from the germline V gene. The J segment lost 6 bases and the V segment lost 2 bases, leaving 16 bases of the junction unmatched. The CDR3 spells CASSFTSMTGKTSEAFF. CDR3 sequence (DNA): TGCGCCAGCAGCTTTACCTCAATGACAGGGAAAACCTCTGAAGCTTTCTTT.

In its sample, this clone was seen once. The rearrangement joins TRBV28 to TRBJ1-5; 10 bases align to TRBD1. The CDR3 runs 15 residues. V lost 8 bases to trimming and J lost 9 bases; unmatched junction nucleotides: 13. CDR1 is MDHEN, CDR2 SYDVKM, per germline. CDR3 amino acids: CASYPGQGLERPQHF. CDR3 bases: TGTGCCAGCTATCCGGGACAGGGGTTAGAGCGGCCCCAGCATTTT.

This clone appeared once. Given the absence of the conserved phenylalanine or tryptophan at the CDR3 end, a read error is likely. The DNA is omitted, as the CDR3 cannot be located on it reliably, and the CDR3 follows TCRdb's listing. The CDR3 loop reads CASSLGRRGWS. The V gene is TRBV27, the J gene TRBJ2-7; the table's D call, TRBD1, was not checked against the DNA. In germline, CDR1 is MNHEY, CDR2 SMNVEV (reference sequence). The length of the CDR3 is 11 amino acids, counting both ends.

The chain links TRBV7-9 to TRBJ2-7, with 10 bases matching TRBD1. CDR1 and CDR2 (germline): SEHNR, FQNEAQ (reference sequence). The trim removed 4 bases at V and 7 bases at J, leaving 16 bases unmatched. The CDR3 sequence is 17 residues long. CDR3 sequence: CASSSSSLRQGALEQYF. As DNA, the CDR3 is TGTGCCAGCAGCTCCTCATCTTTACGACAGGGGGCTTTGGAGCAGTACTTC.

This clone has just one count. The rearrangement links TRBV28 to TRBJ1-2; D ambiguous. CDR1 is MDHEN, CDR2 SYDVKM, per germline. Trimming took off 5 bases at V and 5 bases at J, with 12 bases between the two ends. This CDR3 comprises 13 residues. CDR3 protein: CASSNPGSYGYTF. DNA for the CDR3: TGTGCCAGCAGTAACCCGGGGAGTTATGGCTACACCTTC.

The chain employs TRBV19 and TRBJ2-7; no clear D gene. The CDR3 runs to 12 residues. Trimming stripped 5 bases from V and 4 bases from J, with 9 bases between. CDR1 is LNHDA and CDR2 is SQIVND in the germline V gene (reference sequence). CDR3 in DNA: TGTGCCAGTAGTCTACCCCCATACGAGCAGTACTTC. It yields the protein CASSLPPYEQYF.

The chain joins TRBV30 to TRBJ1-5; TRBD1 is a possible D gene (5 bases). This CDR3 is built from 13 residues. V was clipped by 3 bases and J by 5 bases, with 11 bases between them. Germline CDR1 and CDR2: GTSNPN and SVGIG (reference sequence). For the CDR3, the DNA is TGTGCCTGGAGGGGGGGTGGTGATCAGCCCCAGCATTTT. Its translation is CAWRGGGDQPQHF.

The chain uses TRBV27 and TRBJ2-6, with 8 positions matching TRBD1. The CDR3 spans 17 residues. CDR1 is MNHEY, CDR2 SMNVEV, per germline (reference sequence). Unmatched junction bases numbered 5, after V lost 0 bases and J lost 4 bases. CDR3 bases: TGTGCCAGCAGTTTATCGCGGACAGGGAAAGGGGCCAACGTCCTGACTTTC. Translating it yields CASSLSRTGKGANVLTF.

The chain carries TRBV10-3 and TRBJ1-1; D gene unclear. The CDR3 runs to 16 residues. Germline assignment: CDR1 ENHRY and CDR2 SYGVKD. Trimming pared 4 bases from V and 2 bases from J, leaving 17 bases between. The DNA of the CDR3 is TGTGCCATCAGTGCAATACGGGATCTGGTTAACACTGAAGCTTTCTTT. Its protein is CAISAIRDLVNTEAFF.

V and J are TRBV5-6 and TRBJ2-7; D perhaps matches TRBD1 (6 bases). This CDR3 region has 13 residues. Trimming took 3 bases from V and 1 from J, leaving 8 bases between them. The germline CDR1 and CDR2 sequences are SGHDT and YYEEEE. CDR3 loop: CASSSQGSYEQYF. DNA for the CDR3: TGTGCCAGCAGCTCACAGGGTTCCTACGAGCAGTACTTC.

The chain uses TRBV7-3 and TRBJ2-2; TRBD1 is a possible D gene (5 bases). This CDR3 spans 14 amino acids. V lost 5 bases and J lost 6, with 13 bases in between. CDR1 and CDR2 from the germline V gene are SGHTA and FQGTGA. The CDR3, as DNA: TGTGCCAGCAGCCCGGCGGTCAGGGCCGGGGAGCTGTTTTTT. This sequence encodes CASSPAVRAGELFF.

The rearrangement joins TRBV7-9 to TRBJ1-4, with 9 positions matching TRBD1. The CDR3 covers 15 residues. The J segment lost 8 bases and the V segment lost 6 bases, leaving 10 bases of the junction unmatched. Germline loops: CDR1 SEHNR, CDR2 FQNEAQ (reference sequence). The CDR3 nucleotides read TGTGCCAGCAGGGAAGAACAGGGGGCTAGGGAAAAACTGTTTTTT. Translating it yields CASREEQGAREKLFF.

The chain has TRBV18 and TRBJ2-7, with D tentatively TRBD1 (6 bases). The CDR3 is made up of 13 amino acids. The V end was cut by 3 bases, the J end by 6 bases, with 12 bases between. The germline CDR1 and CDR2 sequences are KGHSH and LQKENI. The chain's CDR3 is CASSPQQGSEQYF. Here the CDR3 DNA reads TGTGCCAGCTCACCCCAACAGGGTAGCGAGCAGTACTTC.

The gene calls are TRBV5-1 and TRBJ2-7; the D gene is possibly TRBD1 (6 bases). Trimming cost V 4 bases and J 5 bases, with 13 bases left between them. The CDR3 contains 13 residues. In germline, CDR1 is SGHRS, CDR2 YFSETQ. CDR3 DNA sequence: TGCGCCAGCAGCACAGGGTGGGGGAACGAGCAGTACTTC. Its translation is CASSTGWGNEQYF. Together with reference TRBV5-1 and TRBJ2-7, the CDR3 gives the full variable domain: KAGVTQTPRYLIKTRGQQVTLSCSPISGHRSVSWYQQTPGQGLQFLFEYFSETQRNKGNFPGRFSGRQFSNSRSEMNVSTLELGDSALYLCASSTGWGNEQYFGPGTRLTVT.

In DNA, the CDR3 is TGTGCCAGCAGCAAAGGGGAGGGGGGGAGCAATCAGCCCCAGCATTTT. Translated: CASSKGEGGSNQPQHF. The rearrangement joins TRBV21-1 to TRBJ1-5. TRBV21-1 is shown as a pseudogene. CDR3 length: 16 residues.

V gene TRBV27 combines with J gene TRBJ1-1; 7 bases are a match to TRBD1. J gave up 4 bases and V 7 bases, and 12 bases lay outside the gene matches. The CDR3 covers 15 residues. The germline gives CDR1 MNHEY, CDR2 SMNVEV (reference sequence). The CDR3 sequence: CASTREPGQFTEAFF. CDR3 nucleotides: TGTGCCAGCACCAGGGAACCGGGACAGTTCACTGAAGCTTTCTTT.

This chain joins TRBV7-2 and TRBJ1-2, with D unclear. The CDR3 loop spans 14 amino acids. Germline CDR1 reads SGHTA; CDR2 reads FQGNSA. Trimming took off 4 bases at V and 4 bases at J, with 13 bases between the two ends. The CDR3 reads CASSSRVGVYGYTF. In DNA form, the CDR3 reads TGTGCCAGCAGCTCCCGGGTCGGGGTCTATGGCTACACCTTC.

V is TRBV2 and J is TRBJ2-1; TRBD2 agrees at 8 bases. Germline V CDR1 and CDR2: SNHLY, FYNNEI. This CDR3 spans 15 amino acids. V lost 6 bases and J lost 0; bases outside the gene matches: 4. CDR3 DNA sequence: TGTGCCAGCAGAGAGCGGGGGAGCTCCTACAATGAGCAGTTCTTC. Translating it yields CASRERGSSYNEQFF.

The chain employs TRBV10-2 and TRBJ2-3; 7 bases fit TRBD1. Looked up from germline, CDR1 is WSHSY and CDR2 is SAAADI. The junction had 5 bases not matched to a gene; V was cut back by 2 bases and J by 3 bases. The CDR3 is made up of 15 amino acids. This CDR3 is CASSEQEQGTDTQYF. The CDR3 nucleotides are TGCGCCAGCAGTGAGCAAGAACAGGGGACAGATACGCAGTATTTT.

This sequence joins TRBV7-3 and TRBJ1-5; D is perhaps TRBD1 (5 bases). There are 17 residues in the CDR3. V lost 4 bases to trimming and J lost 1 base, with 17 bases between them. Germline CDR1 is SGHTA and CDR2 is FQGTGA. For the CDR3, the DNA is TGTGCCAGCAGCTCCCGATTAGGACACCTAAGCAATCAGCCCCAGCATTTT. Amino acid sequence: CASSSRLGHLSNQPQHF.